This T cell receptor (beta chain) is from a study of T cell clonality in common variable immunodeficiency. This clone was seen repeatedly, ten times or more. The read ends 3 residues early relative to the CDR3; the germline J gene fills the gap. CDR1 and CDR2 from the germline V gene are MDHEN and SYDVKM. The CDR3 covers 15 residues. Unmatched junction bases numbered 3, after V lost 5 bases and J lost 0 bases. Only in-frame clones appear in the TCRdb table, and some are missing; sequencing was by immunoSEQ multiplex PCR. Listed for the sample are roughly 43,000 clones, none seen a single time. The chain carries TRBV28 and TRBJ2-3, with 9 bases aligning to TRBD2. The sequencing input was peripheral blood mononuclear cells. This sequence was found in a person aged 18 to 75 in good health. The DNA read from the CDR3 is TGTGCCAGCAGTGTGACTAGCGGAAGCACAGATACG. Translating it yields CASSVTSGSTDT. The whole CDR3 region reads CASSVTSGSTDTQYF.